The text below deals with one TCR beta chain. Its specificity is not known. The sample belongs to a study of lymphopenia after photon versus proton radiotherapy. General study findings and limits: Survival link was tested only in deceased patients; proton benefit remains a possibility. After the lymphocyte nadir, photon-treated repertoires showed oligoclonal expansion, especially of CD8+ Temra cells. Post-nadir TCR diversity decline inversely tracked overall survival among those who died. Photon-treated patients lost naive T cells and TCR diversity; proton-treated stayed stable.

The CDR3 has 12 residues. Trimming took off 6 bases at V and 6 bases at J, with 12 bases between the two ends. Per germline, CDR1 LNHDA and CDR2 SQIVND (reference sequence). The data were produced by immunoSEQ multiplex PCR, yet TCRdb's version contains in-frame clones alone and is incomplete. The repertoire includes about 45,000 clones, over 75% of them detected once, and 2.2% sits in the top ten. This sample comprised peripheral blood, obtained from a patient treated with photon-based radiotherapy. The chain recombines TRBV19 with TRBJ2-7; D is unclear. The receptor comes from a middle-aged man with gastric cancer. The CDR3 DNA reads TGTGCCAGTAGCCCCAGCCGCGGCGAGCAGTACTTC. Encoded protein: CASSPSRGEQYF.